The entry below describes one TCR beta chain. As yet, its antigen is unknown. This sample was taken from a study of OX40 agonist ivuxolimab in advanced cancers. Study overall: Participants averaged about 60 years of age (range roughly 23 to 90) and were around 85% male. Allowance was made for prior anti-PD-1, anti-PD-L1 or anti-CTLA-4 therapy, and 35% to 40% had some.

The method was immunoSEQ multiplex PCR; TCRdb's version includes in-frame clones alone and lacks a portion of them. The sample holds over 50,000 clones, 86% seen once. Overall study results and limits: Antigens targeted by the expanded peripheral T cells were not determined.

This clonotype was sampled from an adult with an advanced solid tumor such as melanoma, head and neck, liver or kidney cancer. This specimen consisted of CD4+ or CD8+ T cells sorted from blood, obtained in a trial of the OX40 agonist ivuxolimab.

Here the CDR3 DNA reads TGCGCCAGCAGCTTCCGGGGAGGGACTGCCTACGAGCAGTACTTC. This translates into CASSFRGGTAYEQYF. This chain links TRBV5-1 with TRBJ2-7; 7 bases are shared with TRBD2. CDR1 SGHRS and CDR2 YFSETQ come from the germline V gene. CDR3 size: 15 residues. J was trimmed by 2 bases and V by 2 bases; bases with no gene match: 7.